A single sample gave rise to the 28 T cell receptor beta chains below, sequenced in a study of T cell changes during pregnancy in multiple sclerosis. This table comes from immunoSEQ multiplex PCR, and its TCRdb copy is limited to in-frame clones, with some not included. This sample has 70,000 or so clones, with 85% to 95% found just once. Sequencing was performed on CD4+ T cells from peripheral blood mononuclear cells, taken after pregnancy. The receptors shown here come from a female donor with multiple sclerosis, enrolled in a pregnancy study.

This rearrangement joins TRBV30 to TRBJ1-4; tentative D call: TRBD1 (6 bases). Germline CDR1 and CDR2: GTSNPN and SVGIG (reference sequence). The CDR3 contains 14 residues. The germline V and J ends were trimmed by 0 bases and 6 bases, with 11 bases remaining between them. The CDR3 DNA sequence: TGTGCCTGGAGTGTAAACAGGGATCATGAAAAACTGTTTTTT. It is translated as CAWSVNRDHEKLFF.

This chain connects TRBV25-1 to TRBJ2-7; TRBD1 agrees at 9 bases. V lost 1 base, J lost 0 bases, and 10 bases stayed unmatched. Germline V gene sequence: CDR1 MGHDK, CDR2 SYGVNS. The CDR3 is 18 amino acids. The chain's CDR3 is CASSEFPLGTGFSYEQYF. The CDR3 coding sequence is TGTGCCAGCAGTGAATTCCCTCTCGGGACAGGGTTCTCCTACGAGCAGTACTTC.

This clone was detected only once. This chain connects TRBV7-3 to TRBJ2-3, with no clear D. This CDR3 comprises 14 residues. The germline V and J ends were trimmed by 2 bases and 4 bases, with 10 bases remaining between them. In germline, CDR1 is SGHTA, CDR2 FQGTGA. The DNA for the CDR3 is TGTGCCAGCAGCTTATCTGCGGCAGCAGATACGCAGTATTTT. Translation gives CASSLSAAADTQYF.

The rearrangement uses TRBV5-4 and TRBJ1-1, with unresolved D. The CDR3 loop spans 20 amino acids. CDR1 is SGHNT and CDR2 is YYREEE in the germline V gene (reference sequence). Trimming left V 0 bases short and J 1 base short, with 25 bases between. The CDR3 DNA reads as TGTGCCAGCAGCTTGGACCTCTCTCCCGCCCCCCATAGATCGAACACTGAAGCTTTCTTT. This sequence encodes CASSLDLSPAPHRSNTEAFF.

The chain uses TRBV19 and TRBJ2-2, with 7 positions matching TRBD1. V lost 6 bases to trimming and J lost 1 base; unmatched junction nucleotides: 2. Germline loops: CDR1 LNHDA, CDR2 SQIVND (reference sequence). The CDR3 totals 14 residues. Here the CDR3 DNA reads TGTGCCAGTAGAGGGGGCCTGAACACCGGGGAGCTGTTTTTT. Translated, it gives CASRGGLNTGELFF. The entire variable domain, with the rest obtained from reference TRBV19 and TRBJ2-2, is as follows: DGGITQSPKYLFRKEGQNVTLSCEQNLNHDAMYWYRQDPGQGLRLIYYSQIVNDFQKGDIAEGYSVSREKKESFPLTVTSAQKNPTAFYLCASRGGLNTGELFFGEGSRLTVL.

V is TRBV5-5 and J is TRBJ1-4; 7 bases align to TRBD1. Germline loops: CDR1 SGHKS, CDR2 YYEKEE (reference sequence). The trim removed 4 bases at V and 9 bases at J, leaving 3 bases unmatched. CDR3 length: 12 residues. The CDR3 region is CASSGTVKKLFF. DNA of the CDR3: TGTGCCAGCAGCGGGACAGTAAAAAAACTGTTTTTT.

The rearrangement uses TRBV7-8 and TRBJ2-1, with 12 bases aligning to TRBD2. Per the germline V gene, CDR1 is SGHVS and CDR2 is FQNEAQ. J lost 4 bases, V lost 5 bases, and 12 bases had no gene match. CDR3 length: 18 amino acids. CDR3 sequence: CASSNLPGLAGFYNEQFF. The CDR3 DNA follows: TGTGCCAGCAGCAACCTTCCGGGACTAGCGGGCTTTTACAATGAGCAGTTCTTC.

CDR3 sequence: CASSRRLAGAPYNEQFF. In DNA form, the CDR3 reads TGTGCCAGCAGCCGTCGACTAGCGGGAGCCCCCTACAATGAGCAGTTCTTC. V is TRBV5-6 and J is TRBJ2-1; 12 positions match TRBD2. V lost 4 bases and J lost 2; bases outside the gene matches: 7. This CDR3 contains 17 residues. Germline CDR1 SGHDT, CDR2 YYEEEE.

V and J are TRBV4-1 and TRBJ1-2; weak D call: TRBD1 (5 bases). This CDR3 has 13 amino acids. The V and J ends lost 8 bases and 0 bases respectively, with 10 bases between them. Germline loops: CDR1 MGHRA, CDR2 YSYEKL. Here the CDR3 DNA reads TGCGCCAGCTCCCTGACAGCTAACTATGGCTACACCTTC. Its translation: CASSLTANYGYTF.

The gene calls are TRBV18 and TRBJ1-1; no clear D gene. The CDR3 contains 15 residues. V was clipped by 0 bases and J by 0 bases, with 8 bases between them. The germline gives CDR1 KGHSH, CDR2 LQKENI. This CDR3 is CASSPPTNMNTEAFF. The CDR3 DNA reads TGTGCCAGCTCACCACCGACAAATATGAACACTGAAGCTTTCTTT. The full variable domain, rest sourced from reference TRBV18 and TRBJ1-1, is NAGVMQNPRHLVRRRGQEARLRCSPMKGHSHVYWYRQLPEEGLKFMVYLQKENIIDESGMPKERFSAEFPKEGPSILRIQQVVRGDSAAYFCASSPPTNMNTEAFFGQGTRLTVV.

The chain uses TRBV18 and TRBJ2-2, with D possibly TRBD1 on 6 matching bases. This CDR3 is built from 15 residues. V was shortened by 1 base and J by 5 bases, with 11 bases between the two germline ends. Germline lookup yields CDR1 KGHSH and CDR2 LQKENI. Written as DNA, the CDR3 is TGTGCCAGCTCACCACAGGGGGTGAATACCGGGGAGCTGTTTTTT. Its translation is CASSPQGVNTGELFF. Drawing the rest from reference TRBV18 and TRBJ2-2, the complete variable domain is NAGVMQNPRHLVRRRGQEARLRCSPMKGHSHVYWYRQLPEEGLKFMVYLQKENIIDESGMPKERFSAEFPKEGPSILRIQQVVRGDSAAYFCASSPQGVNTGELFFGEGSRLTVL.

The chain is built from TRBV2 and TRBJ1-5, with a weak D call TRBD1 (6 bases). The CDR3 runs to 13 residues. Trimming left V 7 bases short and J 1 base short, with 8 bases between. Per germline, CDR1 SNHLY and CDR2 FYNNEI. The CDR3 protein is CASKGDSNQPQHF. CDR3 DNA: TGTGCCAGCAAGGGGGACAGCAATCAGCCCCAGCATTTT.

This chain links TRBV4-1 with TRBJ2-1; D not certain. CDR1 and CDR2 from the germline V gene are MGHRA and YSYEKL. Trimming cost V 5 bases and J 0 bases, with 11 bases left between them. The CDR3 length is 15 residues. CDR3: CASSAARSSYNEQFF. In DNA, the CDR3 is TGCGCCAGCAGCGCGGCGCGGAGCTCCTACAATGAGCAGTTCTTC.

The chain joins TRBV21-1 to TRBJ1-6. TRBV21-1 is a listed pseudogene. This CDR3 region has 17 residues. This CDR3 is CASSKGAPGFYNSPLHF. The CDR3 region has the DNA TGTGCCAGCAGCAAAGGGGCTCCGGGGTTTTATAATTCACCCCTCCACTTT.

The V gene is TRBV6-1, the J gene TRBJ2-2, with 9 bases that match TRBD1. Germline loops: CDR1 MNHNS, CDR2 SASEGT. This CDR3 is 14 amino acids long. V lost 6 bases to trimming and J lost 8 bases; unmatched junction nucleotides: 7. This chain's CDR3 is CASSRTGGGGELFF. For the CDR3, the DNA is TGTGCCAGCAGCAGAACAGGGGGCGGTGGGGAGCTGTTTTTT.

CDR3 DNA sequence: TGCGCCAGCAGCCTAGGCTCCCCTAGTTCAGATACGCAGTATTTT. Translated, it gives CASSLGSPSSDTQYF. The chain combines TRBV4-1 with TRBJ2-3; no firm D call. V lost 4 bases and J lost 4, with 15 bases in between. The CDR3 sequence is 15 residues long. CDR1 is MGHRA and CDR2 is YSYEKL in the germline V gene.

The rearrangement joins TRBV19 to TRBJ1-2; weak D call: TRBD1 (5 bases). Germline V CDR1 and CDR2: LNHDA, SQIVND (reference sequence). V was cut by 5 bases and J by 8 bases, with 9 bases left in between. This CDR3 spans 11 amino acids. The CDR3 loop is CASSARGGYTF. CDR3 nucleotide sequence: TGTGCCAGTAGTGCAAGGGGCGGCTACACCTTC. Using reference TRBV19 and TRBJ1-2 for the parts outside the CDR3, the full variable domain is DGGITQSPKYLFRKEGQNVTLSCEQNLNHDAMYWYRQDPGQGLRLIYYSQIVNDFQKGDIAEGYSVSREKKESFPLTVTSAQKNPTAFYLCASSARGGYTFGSGTRLTVV.

This chain connects TRBV4-1 to TRBJ2-2; TRBD2 agrees at 16 bases. CDR3 length: 20 residues. The junction had 10 bases not matched to a gene; V was cut back by 6 bases and J by 0 bases. Germline CDR1 and CDR2: MGHRA and YSYEKL. The CDR3 DNA reads TGCGCCAGCAGTAGCGATCCGGGACTAGCGGGGGGGGCGAACACCGGGGAGCTGTTTTTT. Translating gives CASSSDPGLAGGANTGELFF.

This clone was recorded a few times. The chain employs TRBV19 and TRBJ1-1, with 10 positions matching TRBD1. The CDR3 has 14 amino acids. Germline V CDR1 and CDR2: LNHDA, SQIVND (reference sequence). After removal of 1 base from V and 9 bases from J, the junction contained 5 bases not matched to a gene. CDR3 sequence: CASSIVATGGQAFF. CDR3 sequence (DNA): TGTGCCAGTAGTATAGTAGCGACAGGGGGCCAAGCTTTCTTT. Variable domain in full (rest from reference TRBV19 and TRBJ1-1): DGGITQSPKYLFRKEGQNVTLSCEQNLNHDAMYWYRQDPGQGLRLIYYSQIVNDFQKGDIAEGYSVSREKKESFPLTVTSAQKNPTAFYLCASSIVATGGQAFFGQGTRLTVV.

The chain employs TRBV4-1 and TRBJ2-2; no definite D call. CDR1 MGHRA and CDR2 YSYEKL come from the germline V gene. Trimming cost V 1 base and J 8 bases, with 8 bases left between them. The CDR3 is 13 residues long. In DNA form, the CDR3 reads TGCGCCAGCAGCCAAGTTGTGGCTGGGGAGCTGTTTTTT. This codes for CASSQVVAGELFF.

The rearrangement links TRBV5-1 to TRBJ2-5; D is ambiguous. Trimming cost V 4 bases and J 4 bases, with 29 bases left between them. There are 19 residues in the CDR3. CDR1 and CDR2 from the germline V gene are SGHRS and YFSETQ. CDR3 sequence: CASSPAIMISTPFGETQYF. CDR3 DNA: TGCGCCAGCAGCCCCGCAATTATGATTAGTACCCCCTTCGGAGAGACCCAGTACTTC.

The chain has TRBV10-3 and TRBJ1-5; no clear D gene. V was pared by 2 bases and J by 7 bases, with 21 bases between. Germline assignment: CDR1 ENHRY and CDR2 SYGVKD. The CDR3 is 17 amino acids. The CDR3 is CAISEGLGGLVGQPQHF. The DNA for the CDR3 is TGTGCCATCAGTGAGGGCCTCGGAGGCCTAGTCGGCCAGCCCCAGCATTTT.

The chain has TRBV6-6 and TRBJ2-1; perhaps TRBD2 as D (6 bases). CDR3 length: 14 amino acids. Germline-derived CDR1 and CDR2 are MNHNY and SVGAGI (reference sequence). V lost 6 bases to trimming and J lost 8 bases, with 17 bases between them. CDR3 sequence: CASRSTSLTHEQFF. CDR3 in DNA: TGTGCCAGCAGATCGACTAGTCTAACCCATGAGCAGTTCTTC.

The rearrangement links TRBV6-5 to TRBJ1-1; perhaps TRBD1 as D (5 bases). This CDR3 comprises 12 residues. V lost 8 bases to trimming and J lost 6 bases, with 13 bases between them. CDR1 is MNHEY and CDR2 is SVGAGI in the germline V gene. The CDR3 sequence is CASRGDGSEAFF. CDR3 DNA sequence: TGTGCCAGCCGGGGGGACGGATCTGAAGCTTTCTTT.

V and J are TRBV9 and TRBJ1-4; D gene unclear. CDR3 length equals 14 residues. V was trimmed by 5 bases and J by 0 bases, leaving 8 bases between them. Germline V lookup: CDR1 SGDLS, CDR2 YYNGEE. CDR3 nucleotides: TGTGCCAGCAGTCACAGCTCAACTAATGAAAAACTGTTTTTT. It codes for CASSHSSTNEKLFF.

The chain joins TRBV19 to TRBJ1-2; D call uncertain. The CDR3 length is 13 residues. Trimming took 5 bases from V and 8 from J, leaving 15 bases between them. CDR1 and CDR2 (germline): LNHDA, SQIVND (reference sequence). CDR3 DNA: TGTGCCAGTAGTCCAAATGAGGGAGGAGGCTACACCTTC. This encodes CASSPNEGGGYTF.

The V call is TRBV2, the J call TRBJ1-1, with D uncertain. V was shortened by 10 bases and J by 0 bases, with 9 bases between the two germline ends. CDR1 is SNHLY and CDR2 is FYNNEI in the germline V gene. The CDR3 spans 12 residues. As DNA, the CDR3 is TGTGCCATGAGACAACTGAACACTGAAGCTTTCTTT. Residues: CAMRQLNTEAFF.

The chain links TRBV5-8 to TRBJ1-2, with no clear D. V was shortened by 2 bases and J by 3 bases, with 2 bases between the two germline ends. Germline V lookup: CDR1 SGHTS, CDR2 YDEGEE. The CDR3 spans 11 residues. The CDR3 DNA reads as TGTGCCAGCAGCTTCGACTATGGCTACACCTTC. It specifies CASSFDYGYTF. The whole variable domain, filled in from reference TRBV5-8 and TRBJ1-2, reads EAGVTQSPTHLIKTRGQQATLRCSPISGHTSVYWYQQALGLGLQFLLWYDEGEERNRGNFPPRFSGRQFPNYSSELNVNALELEDSALYLCASSFDYGYTFGSGTRLTVV.